This entry lists 21 T cell receptor beta chains sequenced from one sample in a study of blood T cell repertoires in COVID-19 (dated by TCRdb to about 2020). Library generation was performed with the immunoSEQ multiplex PCR assay. As stored in TCRdb, this immuneACCESS dataset retains in-frame rearrangements with V and J assigned. A fraction of the clones does not appear; measured against another copy, unresolved V genes explain less than half of the discrepancy, and the remainder lacks a known reason. Here the sample has a few hundred thousand clones; around 90% occur a single time. The ten largest clones take up about 2% of the sample. The sample consisted of peripheral blood. These TCRs come from a woman in her forties or fifties who had recovered from COVID-19.

CDR3 sequence (DNA): TGCGCCAGCAGCCAAGATAAGTACAGGGCCGCTTCTTTTGACTCCTACAATGAGCAGTTCTTC. It codes for CASSQDKYRAASFDSYNEQFF. V and J are TRBV4-3 and TRBJ2-1; weak D call: TRBD1 (6 bases). The CDR3 sequence is 21 residues long. The germline V and J ends were trimmed by 0 bases and 0 bases, with 24 bases remaining between them. Per the germline V gene, CDR1 is LGHNA and CDR2 is YSLEER.

CDR3 nucleotides: TGTGCCAGCAGTTACTCCGGACAGGGAGACGGTTCACCCCTCCACTTT. Translating it yields CASSYSGQGDGSPLHF. V usage is TRBV6-5 and J usage is TRBJ1-6, with 8 bases aligning to TRBD1. The germline V gene has CDR1 MNHEY and CDR2 SVGAGI. The ends lost 0 bases at V and 9 bases at J; junction bases unmatched: 7. This CDR3 comprises 16 residues.

The rearrangement uses TRBV29-1 and TRBJ1-2; TRBD1 agrees at 8 bases. This CDR3 is built from 12 residues. Germline values: CDR1 SQVTM, CDR2 ANQGSEA. V lost 5 bases, J lost 4 bases, and 3 bases stayed unmatched. This CDR3 reads CSVSQGAYGYTF. DNA of the CDR3: TGCAGCGTTTCTCAGGGGGCCTATGGCTACACCTTC.

The rearrangement uses TRBV28 and TRBJ1-1; a possible D gene is TRBD1 (6 bases). The germline V gene encodes CDR1 MDHEN and CDR2 SYDVKM. CDR3 length: 13 residues. V lost 8 bases to trimming and J lost 1 base, with 11 bases between them. The DNA for the CDR3 is TGTGCCAGCGGGGGGGGGCCGAACACTGAAGCTTTCTTT. Its protein product is CASGGGPNTEAFF.

The chain has TRBV5-4 and TRBJ2-2, with TRBD2 matching over 9 bases. This CDR3 comprises 16 residues. The J segment lost 4 bases and the V segment lost 0 bases, leaving 4 bases of the junction unmatched. The germline CDR1 and CDR2 sequences are SGHNT and YYREEE (reference sequence). In DNA, the CDR3 is TGTGCCAGCAGCTTGGGGAGCGGGGGGTCCACCGGGGAGCTGTTTTTT. The encoded protein is CASSLGSGGSTGELFF.

The chain uses TRBV7-9 and TRBJ2-2; TRBD2 matches at 10 bases. V was pared by 3 bases and J by 4 bases, with 8 bases of the junction left unmatched. The CDR3 sequence is 17 residues long. The germline gives CDR1 SEHNR, CDR2 FQNEAQ (reference sequence). This CDR3 reads CASSLGTSGAITGELFF. For the CDR3, the DNA is TGTGCCAGCAGCTTGGGAACTAGCGGGGCGATCACCGGGGAGCTGTTTTTT.

The rearrangement uses TRBV10-1 and TRBJ2-4, with 8 bases that match TRBD2. The CDR3 has 18 amino acids. From germline, CDR1 is WNHNN and CDR2 SYGVQD (reference sequence). With 2 bases clipped from V and 0 bases from J, the junction kept 9 bases outside the gene matches. In DNA form, the CDR3 reads TGCGCCAGCAGTGAGGGACCCCCGGGGGGGGGAGCCAAAAACATTCAGTACTTC. Encoded protein: CASSEGPPGGGAKNIQYF.

This clone was seen more than once but under ten times. V usage is TRBV29-1 and J usage is TRBJ2-5; 9 bases line up with TRBD1. CDR1 SQVTM and CDR2 ANQGSEA come from the germline V gene. CDR3 size: 13 residues. Trimming at V came to 7 bases and at J to 4 bases, leaving 7 bases not matched to a gene. The CDR3 region is CSATGGNGETQYF. In DNA form, the CDR3 reads TGCAGCGCGACAGGGGGTAATGGAGAGACCCAGTACTTC. Supplemented by reference TRBV29-1 and TRBJ2-5, the full variable domain reads SAVISQKPSRDICQRGTSLTIQCQVDSQVTMMFWYRQQPGQSLTLIATANQGSEATYESGFVIDKFPISRPNLTFSTLTVSNMSPEDSSIYLCSATGGNGETQYFGPGTRLLVL.

In DNA, the CDR3 is TGTGCCAGCAGCCGGGGGGGCGAGCAGTACTTC. It specifies CASSRGGEQYF. The genes are TRBV7-6 and TRBJ2-7; 8 bases fit TRBD2. Germline V CDR1 and CDR2: SGHVS, FNYEAQ. This CDR3 region has 11 residues. J was trimmed by 6 bases and V by 5 bases; bases with no gene match: 0.

This chain uses TRBV6-5 with TRBJ1-2; D might be TRBD1 (6 bases). The ends were cut back, 4 bases at V and 0 bases at J, with 12 bases in the middle. CDR1 is MNHEY and CDR2 is SVGAGI in the germline V gene. The CDR3 length is 15 residues. In DNA form, the CDR3 reads TGTGCCAGCAGTTTCTCCGGGACAACTAACTATGGCTACACCTTC. It codes for CASSFSGTTNYGYTF.

The V and J genes are TRBV27 and TRBJ2-3; perhaps TRBD2 as D (5 bases). Germline CDR1 reads MNHEY; CDR2 reads SMNVEV (reference sequence). V lost 8 bases and J 8 bases, leaving 8 bases between the germline ends. The CDR3 runs to 10 residues. The DNA for the CDR3 is TGTGCCAGCGTCGGACTTACGCAGTATTTT. Translated, it gives CASVGLTQYF.

J is TRBJ2-7 and V is TRBV5-1; 9 bases align to TRBD1. Germline CDR1 and CDR2: SGHRS and YFSETQ. The CDR3 length is 16 residues. The V and J ends lost 4 bases and 6 bases, in that order; junction bases with no gene match: 14. CDR3 loop: CASSAEAADRGREQYF. Written as DNA, the CDR3 is TGCGCCAGCAGCGCGGAGGCAGCGGACAGGGGACGCGAGCAGTACTTC. The full variable domain, rest sourced from reference TRBV5-1 and TRBJ2-7, is KAGVTQTPRYLIKTRGQQVTLSCSPISGHRSVSWYQQTPGQGLQFLFEYFSETQRNKGNFPGRFSGRQFSNSRSEMNVSTLELGDSALYLCASSAEAADRGREQYFGPGTRLTVT.

This rearrangement joins TRBV28 to TRBJ1-2, with TRBD1 matching 7 bases. The CDR3 totals 16 residues. Germline loops: CDR1 MDHEN, CDR2 SYDVKM. J gave up 3 bases and V 6 bases, and 13 bases lay outside the gene matches. In DNA form, the CDR3 reads TGTGCCAGCAGCGACCGGAGGAGGGGGCATCACTATGGCTACACCTTC. It yields the protein CASSDRRRGHHYGYTF.

As regards this clone: At one of its ends the junction is not consistent with the germline gene, which may arise from a read error. The genes are TRBV28 and TRBJ1-3, with D maybe TRBD1 (6 bases). Germline CDR1 MDHEN, CDR2 SYDVKM. This CDR3 comprises 11 residues. CDR3 in DNA: TGTGCCAGCAGCGCTAACAGGGCCCTGACCTTT. Protein: CASSANRALTF.

The genes are TRBV5-1 and TRBJ1-2; 8 bases are shared with TRBD1. With 4 bases clipped from V and 5 bases from J, the junction kept 7 bases outside the gene matches. The germline gives CDR1 SGHRS, CDR2 YFSETQ. This CDR3 is built from 14 residues. The CDR3 DNA reads TGCGCCAGCAGCGCGACAGGGGATGGATATGGCTACACCTTC. This gives the protein CASSATGDGYGYTF.

As concerns this clone: One end of the junction does not line up with germline, which may come from a read error. The chain is built from TRBV7-7 and TRBJ2-1, with TRBD1 matching over 8 bases. Germline V gene lookup returns CDR1 SSHAT and CDR2 FNYEAQ (reference sequence). There are 13 residues in the CDR3. CDR3 sequence (DNA): TGTGCTAGCAGCGCCGACAGGGGCGATGAGCAGTTCTTC. Translated, it gives CASSADRGDEQFF.

This clone showed up just a few times. V usage is TRBV5-5 and J usage is TRBJ2-3; 9 nucleotides line up with TRBD1. Looked up from germline, CDR1 is SGHKS and CDR2 is YYEKEE (reference sequence). The V segment lost 6 bases and the J segment 3 bases; nucleotides outside the gene matches: 5. The CDR3 contains 14 residues. The CDR3 reads CASTLGQGTDTQYF. In DNA form, the CDR3 reads TGTGCCAGCACCCTCGGACAGGGGACAGATACGCAGTATTTT. The whole variable domain, remainder taken from reference TRBV5-5 and TRBJ2-3, is DAGVTQSPTHLIKTRGQQVTLRCSPISGHKSVSWYQQVLGQGPQFIFQYYEKEERGRGNFPDRFSARQFPNYSSELNVNALLLGDSALYLCASTLGQGTDTQYFGPGTRLTVL.

This clone appeared once. J is TRBJ1-1 and V is TRBV5-1; a possible D gene is TRBD1 (6 bases). V was clipped by 1 base and J by 4 bases, with 8 bases between them. From germline, CDR1 is SGHRS and CDR2 YFSETQ. The CDR3 runs 13 residues. The CDR3 loop is CASSLTGFTEAFF. CDR3 in DNA: TGCGCCAGCAGCTTGACAGGGTTCACTGAAGCTTTCTTT.

J is TRBJ2-7 and V is TRBV2, with TRBD1 matching over 8 bases. Germline-derived CDR1 and CDR2 are SNHLY and FYNNEI. The ends lost 3 bases at V and 0 bases at J; junction bases unmatched: 4. CDR3 size: 15 residues. The DNA for the CDR3 is TGTGCCAGCAGTGACCGGGACAGGAGCTCCTACGAGCAGTACTTC. Translation gives CASSDRDRSSYEQYF. Combining the CDR3 with reference TRBV2 and TRBJ2-7 gives the whole variable domain EPEVTQTPSHQVTQMGQEVILRCVPISNHLYFYWYRQILGQKVEFLVSFYNNEISEKSEIFDDQFSVERPDGSNFTLKIRSTKLEDSAMYFCASSDRDRSSYEQYFGPGTRLTVT.

This chain links TRBV6-6 with TRBJ1-2; D gene ambiguous. CDR3 length: 15 residues. Germline CDR1 and CDR2: MNHNY and SVGAGI (reference sequence). The V end was cut by 5 bases, the J end by 4 bases, with 17 bases between. The CDR3 coding sequence is TGTGCCAGCAGTCGCGGACGGACTACGCTCTATGGCTACACCTTC. It codes for CASSRGRTTLYGYTF.

The chain couples TRBV27 to TRBJ2-7; D is undetermined. The CDR3 totals 10 residues. V lost 7 bases to trimming and J lost 4 bases, with 5 bases between them. The V gene's germline CDR1 is MNHEY and CDR2 SMNVEV (reference sequence). This CDR3 is CASTVYEQYF. The CDR3 bases are TGTGCCAGCACCGTTTACGAGCAGTACTTC.